The present T cell receptor beta chain was sequenced within a study of early T cells in non-severe SARS-CoV-2 infection (dated by TCRdb to about 2021). Broadly, across the study: Bulk RNA from unsorted whole blood was used for TCR sequencing, so alpha and beta chains could not be paired.

The library was prepared using 5' RACE. The sequencing machine was a NextSeq 500. In the TCR library protocol, unique molecular identifiers were attached to individual cDNA molecules to correct for PCR bias and sequencing error. Sequencing covered both TCR alpha and beta chains, and within each sample the abundances of alpha and beta sequences were tightly co-correlated. The study's own analysis went as follows. Decombinator V4 was used to annotate TCR sequences for V gene, J gene and CDR3. Expanded TCRs were defined as changing significantly between any two time points under a Poisson model with p below 0.0001. Abundances of TCRs were expressed as counts per million after normalisation to the total number of TCRs sequenced in each sample. MAIT TCRs were defined by TRAV1-2 paired with TRAJ12, TRAJ20 or TRAJ33, and iNKT TCRs by TRAV10 paired with TRAJ18. A search of VDJdb, accessed on 1 November 2021, was run for TCRs annotated to CMV, EBV and SARS-CoV-2, with TCRs annotated for multiple antigens excluded. The raw public reads went through TCRdb reprocessing: fastp at Q25, MiXCR clone calling, in-frame beta chains kept. Identical CDR3 protein sequences are pooled into one entry, listed with their most common genes and DNA. The V and J calls here are based on TCRdb, not the publication. The sample includes under 85,000 distinct CDR3 sequences, with about 9% observed a single time. The ten largest make up less than 6.5% of the sample.

What the authors observed across the whole study: Matching against VDJdb was skewed toward anti-spike CD8 responses, likely underestimated virus-specific expansions, and missed private and CD4 specificities.

Set within a cohort of healthcare workers in London, UK, this nested case-control study involved weekly PCR testing of nasopharyngeal swabs along with blood sampling. Healthcare workers were recruited between 23 and 31 March 2020, during the week of the UK lockdown, and were followed weekly for up to about 15 weeks. Counted from cysteine to phenylalanine, this CDR3 has 18 amino acids. CDR3 DNA is the only sequence kept; it has 54 bases, read in frame from the first base. CDR1 and CDR2 (MNHEY, SVGEGT) derive from the germline V gene. Trimming removed 4 bases from V and 4 bases from J; the gene matches leave 12 bases unexplained. This clonotype came up a few times. There is no known antigen for this receptor. No qualities accompany the bases; no much larger clone lies one base away.

This receptor was identified in an adult who was a healthcare worker with PCR-confirmed SARS-CoV-2 infection or an uninfected control (not recorded which). The source material was whole blood. The V and J segments used are TRBV6-2 or TRBV6-3 and TRBJ2-7, with 14 central nucleotides matching TRBD2. The sequenced DNA is TGTGCCAGCAGTTCACAAACCGGGACTAGCGGGAGTATATACGAGCAGTACTTC. Its translation is CASSSQTGTSGSIYEQYF.